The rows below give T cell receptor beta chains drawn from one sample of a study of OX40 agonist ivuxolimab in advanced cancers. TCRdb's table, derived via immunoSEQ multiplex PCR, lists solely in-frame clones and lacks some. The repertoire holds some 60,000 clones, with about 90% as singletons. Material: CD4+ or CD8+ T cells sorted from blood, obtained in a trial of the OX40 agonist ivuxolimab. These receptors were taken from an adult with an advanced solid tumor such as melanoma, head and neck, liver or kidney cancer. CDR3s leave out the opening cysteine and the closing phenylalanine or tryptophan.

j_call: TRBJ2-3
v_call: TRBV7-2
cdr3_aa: ASSGQGASTDTQY

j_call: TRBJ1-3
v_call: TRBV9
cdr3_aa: ASSARAQSSGNTIY

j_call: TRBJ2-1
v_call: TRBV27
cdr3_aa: ASSLTSGRYDNEQF

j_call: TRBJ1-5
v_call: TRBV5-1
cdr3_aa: ASSLVGDRNQPQH

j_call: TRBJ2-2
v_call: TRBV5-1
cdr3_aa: ASSRDPLDTGELF

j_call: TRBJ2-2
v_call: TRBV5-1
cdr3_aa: ASSLELAGTGELF

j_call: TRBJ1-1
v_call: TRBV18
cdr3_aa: ASSPPAGSAEAF

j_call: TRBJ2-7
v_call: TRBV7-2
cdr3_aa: ASSPGLAPYEQY

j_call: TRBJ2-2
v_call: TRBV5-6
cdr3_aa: ASSPARWRTNTGELF

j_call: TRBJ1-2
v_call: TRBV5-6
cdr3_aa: ASSHPGRGGYT

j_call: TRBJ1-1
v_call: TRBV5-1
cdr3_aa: ASSLTARSTNTEAF

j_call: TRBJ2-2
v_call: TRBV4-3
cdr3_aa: ASSPQGLAGELF

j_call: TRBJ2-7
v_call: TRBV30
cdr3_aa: AWSRQGIEQY

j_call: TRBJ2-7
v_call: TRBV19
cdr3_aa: ASTTGTLGNYEQY

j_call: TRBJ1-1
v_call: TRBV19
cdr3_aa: ASSIGHPNTEAF

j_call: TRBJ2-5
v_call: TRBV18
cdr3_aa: ASQTLKDLAGDETQY

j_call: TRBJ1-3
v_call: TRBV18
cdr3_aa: ASSLNEPASGNTIY

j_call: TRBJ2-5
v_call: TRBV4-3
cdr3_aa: ASSQYTGETQY

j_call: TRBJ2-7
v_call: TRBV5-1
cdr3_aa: ASSEQGQGEQY

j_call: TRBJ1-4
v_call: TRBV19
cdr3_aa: ASRSLRGNEKLF

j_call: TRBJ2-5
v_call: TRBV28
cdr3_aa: ASSSPLAVQETQY

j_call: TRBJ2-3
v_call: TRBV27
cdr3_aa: ASSPRTSGTSTDTQY

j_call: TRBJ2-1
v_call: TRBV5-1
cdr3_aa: ASSLGAYNEQF

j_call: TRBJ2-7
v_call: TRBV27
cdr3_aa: ATKSVGRSPSYEQY

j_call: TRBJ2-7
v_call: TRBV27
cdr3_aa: ASSPSQAGPHEQY

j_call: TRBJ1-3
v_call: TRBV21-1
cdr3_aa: ASSKDRAGNTIY

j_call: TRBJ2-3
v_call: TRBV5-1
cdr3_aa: ASSLALAGGTDTQY

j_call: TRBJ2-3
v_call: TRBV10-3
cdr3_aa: AIQRGPLTDTQY

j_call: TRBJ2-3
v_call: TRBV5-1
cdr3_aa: ASSFGTSGRSTDTQY

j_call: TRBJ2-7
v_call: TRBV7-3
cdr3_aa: ASSFTDTYEQY

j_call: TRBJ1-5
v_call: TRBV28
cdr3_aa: ASSPRQGSQPQH

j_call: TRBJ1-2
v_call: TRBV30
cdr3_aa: AWSSDGGYT

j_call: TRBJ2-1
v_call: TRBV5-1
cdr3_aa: ASSGTLGLAGGNF

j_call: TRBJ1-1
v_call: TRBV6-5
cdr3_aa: ASRNRMNTEAF

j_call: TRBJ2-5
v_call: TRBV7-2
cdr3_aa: ASSLGLAGVETQY

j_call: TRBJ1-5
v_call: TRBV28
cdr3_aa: ASSLYTGGDQPQH

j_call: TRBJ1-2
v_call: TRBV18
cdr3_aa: ASSPPNYGYT

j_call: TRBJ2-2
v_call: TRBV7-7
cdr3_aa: ASSLDGAQELF

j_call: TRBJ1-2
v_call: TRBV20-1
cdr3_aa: SARRNYGYT

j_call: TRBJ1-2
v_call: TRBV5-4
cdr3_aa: ASSPGRANYGYT

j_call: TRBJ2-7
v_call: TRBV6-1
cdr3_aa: ASSDRQGASYEQY

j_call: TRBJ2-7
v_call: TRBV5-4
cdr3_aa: ASSLGGGIGEQY

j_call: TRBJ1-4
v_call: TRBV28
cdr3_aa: ASSMTGEKLF